This T cell receptor beta chain emerged from a study of blood T cell repertoires in COVID-19. V lost 6 bases to trimming and J lost 5 bases; unmatched junction nucleotides: 9. Germline V gene sequence: CDR1 MNHEY, CDR2 SVGAGI. The CDR3 length is 14 residues. The method was immunoSEQ multiplex PCR; TCRdb's version includes in-frame clones alone and lacks a portion of them. The sample contains 270,000 or so clones, approximately 82% of which appear only once. This clone was counted only a few times. This sequence originates from a woman aged 18-35 years with acute or convalescent COVID-19. This chain connects TRBV6-5 to TRBJ1-2, with 7 bases matching TRBD1. The sample comprised peripheral blood. CDR3 DNA sequence: TGTGCCAGCAGCACAGGGGAAAGCTGGTATGGCTACACCTTC. As protein: CASSTGESWYGYTF.